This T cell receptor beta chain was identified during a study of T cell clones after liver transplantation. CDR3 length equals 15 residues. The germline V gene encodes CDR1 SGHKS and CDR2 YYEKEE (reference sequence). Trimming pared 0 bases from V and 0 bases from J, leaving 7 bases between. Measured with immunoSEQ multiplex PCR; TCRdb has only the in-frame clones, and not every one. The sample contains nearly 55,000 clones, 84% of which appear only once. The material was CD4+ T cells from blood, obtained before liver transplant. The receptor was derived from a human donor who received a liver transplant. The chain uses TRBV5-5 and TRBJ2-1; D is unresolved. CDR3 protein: CASSLVDPSYNEQFF. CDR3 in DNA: TGTGCCAGCAGCTTGGTTGACCCCTCCTACAATGAGCAGTTCTTC.